The rows below give T cell receptor beta chains drawn from one sample of a study of metastatic and nonmetastatic thyroid tumors. TCRdb reprocessed the PCR reads using MiXCR. The table records tens of thousands of clones, under 15% of them present only once. Material for sequencing was tumor tissue. Receptors originate from a female donor with papillary thyroid cancer or a benign thyroid nodule (not recorded which). Some clones in this sample may be carry-over from other donors' samples. Each CDR3 is given with its conserved first and last residue. D genes are given only for firm matches. For some rows the clone size is stated as once, few or many, or as a class when expanded; others skip it.

V	size	length	J	D	CDR3	DNA
TRBV20-1	NA	11	TRBJ1-1	NA	CSVGGSTEAFF	TGCAGTGTGGGGGGTAGCACTGAAGCTTTCTTT
TRBV30	many	14	TRBJ2-3	NA	CAWSIWRGTDTQYF	TGTGCCTGGAGTATTTGGAGGGGCACAGATACGCAGTATTTT
TRBV11-3	many	15	TRBJ2-1	TRBD2	CASSSGLAGVREQFF	TGTGCCAGCAGCTCCGGACTAGCGGGAGTCAGGGAGCAGTTCTTC
TRBV25-1	few	14	TRBJ1-1	NA	CPSSAGLLNTQAFF	TGTCCCAGCAGTGCAGGCCTACTGAACACTCAAGCTTTCTTT
TRBV7-2	many	14	TRBJ2-4	TRBD1	CASSSRDRGGIQYF	TGTGCCAGCAGCTCCCGTGACAGGGGCGGCATTCAGTACTTC
TRBV20-1	few	13	TRBJ2-3	NA	CSATDITRDTQYF	TGCAGTGCAACGGACATCACGAGGGATACGCAGTATTTT
TRBV20-1	NA	16	TRBJ2-7	TRBD2	CSARVCLAGGSYEQYF	TGCAGTGCTAGAGTCTGTCTAGCGGGAGGATCCTACGAGCAGTACTTC
TRBV11-2	many	13	TRBJ1-1	NA	CASSLDWNTEAFF	TGTGCCAGCAGCTTAGATTGGAACACTGAAGCTTTCTTT
TRBV11-2	NA	15	TRBJ2-6	NA	CASSPRLSGANVLTF	TGTGCCAGCAGCCCTCGGCTCTCTGGTGCCAACGTCCTGACTTTC
TRBV7-6	NA	14	TRBJ2-7	NA	CASSLEGQLGRQYF	TGTGCCAGCAGCTTAGAAGGACAGCTGGGGCGGCAGTACTTC
TRBV10-1	NA	16	TRBJ2-7	NA	CASSATPRTENDEHYF	TGCGCCAGCAGTGCGACCCCCCGGACAGAGAACGACGAGCATTACTTC
TRBV11-2	many	16	TRBJ2-7	NA	CASSLGSIGDRSTQYF	TGTGCCAGCAGCTTAGGGTCTATTGGCGACCGTTCGACGCAGTACTTC
TRBV2	NA	13	TRBJ1-1	TRBD1	CAINQHRGTEAFF	TGTGCCATCAATCAACACAGGGGTACTGAAGCTTTCTTT
TRBV11-2	many	13	TRBJ2-1	NA	CASSLEREYEQFF	TGTGCCAGCAGCTTAGAGCGGGAATATGAGCAGTTCTTC
TRBV28	many	13	TRBJ2-2	NA	CASSFSGAGELFF	TGTGCCAGCAGTTTTTCAGGGGCCGGGGAGCTGTTTTTT
TRBV19	many	15	TRBJ2-1	NA	CASSSRVAWANEQFF	TGTGCCAGTAGTTCTCGGGTAGCTTGGGCCAATGAGCAGTTCTTC
TRBV5-1	many	14	TRBJ2-7	NA	CASSLGAGIYEQYF	TGCGCCAGCAGCTTGGGCGCAGGGATCTACGAGCAGTACTTC
TRBV5-1	NA	13	TRBJ1-1	NA	CASSLMGATEAFF	TGCGCCAGCAGCTTAATGGGGGCGACAGAAGCTTTCTTT
TRBV29-1	many	14	TRBJ1-3	NA	CSVMGRASGNTIYF	TGCAGCGTTATGGGCAGGGCCTCTGGAAACACCATATATTTT
TRBV18	many	18	TRBJ1-6	NA	CASSPYMPSGNREAPLHF	TGTGCCAGCTCACCCTACATGCCGTCCGGGAACAGGGAGGCACCCCTCCACTTT
TRBV5-1	once	14	TRBJ2-1	NA	CASSPLDGPPEQFF	TGCGCCAGCAGCCCCCTAGACGGGCCTCCCGAGCAGTTCTTC
TRBV19	many	12	TRBJ2-7	NA	CASSSFRGEQYF	TGTGCCAGTAGTTCCTTCAGGGGCGAGCAGTACTTC
TRBV20-1	NA	14	TRBJ1-1	NA	CSASPPPGATEAFF	TGCAGTGCTAGTCCCCCCCCGGGGGCCACTGAAGCTTTCTTT
TRBV6-1	NA	14	TRBJ1-5	TRBD1	CASSGTGGDQPQHF	TGTGCCAGCAGTGGGACAGGGGGCGATCAGCCCCAGCATTTT
TRBV30	many	14	TRBJ1-1	TRBD1	CAWRETGGNTEAFF	TGTGCCTGGAGAGAAACAGGGGGCAACACTGAAGCTTTTTTT
TRBV2	many	15	TRBJ2-3	TRBD2	CASMREFRSTDTQYF	TGTGCCAGCATGCGGGAGTTCCGGAGCACAGATACGCAGTATTTT
TRBV6-1	few	14	TRBJ2-1	TRBD2	CASRSGSSYNEQFF	TGTGCCAGCAGGAGCGGGAGCTCCTACAATGAGCAGTTCTTC
TRBV10-3	many	15	TRBJ1-1	TRBD1	CAISEEGTGKTEAFF	TGTGCCATCAGTGAGGAGGGGACAGGGAAAACTGAAGCTTTCTTT
TRBV4-3	once	15	TRBJ2-7	TRBD2	CASSQSIAGGYEQYF	TGCGCCAGCAGCCAATCGATAGCGGGAGGCTACGAGCAGTACTTC
TRBV28	many	18	TRBJ1-4	NA	CASSLMIDRAGARGKLFF	TGTGCCAGCAGTTTAATGATTGACCGAGCGGGGGCGCGAGGAAAACTGTTTTTT
TRBV7-9	medium-sized	15	TRBJ2-5	TRBD1	CASSRAGTGRPTQYF	TGTGCCAGCAGCAGAGCCGGGACAGGGCGACCGACCCAGTACTTC
TRBV9	many	15	TRBJ2-5	TRBD1	CASSPDRTGQETQYF	TGTGCCAGCAGCCCCGATAGGACAGGCCAAGAGACCCAGTACTTC
TRBV7-2	many	13	TRBJ1-6	TRBD1	CASSSTGGDPLHF	TGTGCCAGCAGCTCGACAGGGGGGGATCCCCTCCACTTT
TRBV10-3	NA	12	TRBJ2-5	NA	CAISESIETEYF	TGTGCCATCAGTGAGTCTATCGAGACCGAGTACTTC
TRBV5-1	many	16	TRBJ2-6	TRBD1	CASRGGSLTGANVLTF	TGCGCCAGTCGAGGGGGCAGCTTAACTGGGGCCAACGTCCTGACTTTC
TRBV12-3/TRBV12-4	many	15	TRBJ1-5	NA	CASSPEGSRNQPQHF	TGTGCCAGCAGTCCCGAGGGCAGCCGCAATCAGCCCCAGCATTTT
TRBV5-1	many	16	TRBJ1-2	TRBD1	CASSLEGLGTGVGYTF	TGCGCCAGCAGCTTGGAGGGATTGGGGACAGGGGTTGGCTACACCTTC
TRBV27	many	15	TRBJ1-5	NA	CASSPTGQSNQPQHF	TGTGCCAGCAGCCCCACCGGGCAGAGCAATCAGCCCCAGCATTTT
TRBV5-1	many	15	TRBJ2-1	NA	CASSLQGLAYNEQFF	TGCGCCAGCAGCTTACAGGGCCTCGCCTACAATGAGCAGTTCTTC
TRBV6-1	many	13	TRBJ2-7	NA	CASSVLQGYEQYF	TGTGCCAGCAGTGTGCTTCAGGGGTACGAGCAGTACTTC
TRBV28	many	16	TRBJ1-1	NA	CASSQLGPTSGAEAFF	TGTGCCAGCAGTCAACTTGGACCAACCTCGGGTGCTGAAGCTTTCTTT
TRBV6-1	few	14	TRBJ2-1	NA	CASRNTGTWNEQFF	TGTGCCAGCAGGAATACAGGGACCTGGAATGAGCAGTTCTTC
TRBV3-1	many	13	TRBJ1-2	TRBD1	CASSLPGQYGYTF	TGTGCCAGCAGCCTACCGGGACAGTATGGCTACACCTTC
TRBV4-2	NA	15	TRBJ2-5	TRBD1	CASSQTGQVLETQYF	TGTGCCAGCAGCCAAACGGGACAGGTTTTAGAGACCCAGTACTTC
TRBV6-1	NA	14	TRBJ1-6	NA	CASRGGHSNSPLHF	TGTGCCAGCAGGGGGGGACACTCTAATTCACCCCTCCACTTT
TRBV7-3	NA	17	TRBJ2-1	NA	CASSLYLAKSSYNEQFF	TGTGCCAGCAGCTTATACCTAGCTAAAAGCTCCTACAATGAGCAGTTCTTC
TRBV20-1	many	14	TRBJ1-1	NA	CSARDRTSGTEAFF	TGCAGTGCTAGAGATAGAACCTCCGGGACTGAAGCTTTCTTT
TRBV20-1	many	14	TRBJ2-5	TRBD2	CSAGSRLAGETQYF	TGCAGTGCTGGATCTCGACTAGCGGGAGAGACCCAGTACTTC